Listed below are T cell receptor beta chains from one sample, sequenced in a study of T-cell memory formation after mild COVID-19. TCRdb analysed the 5' RACE reads with MiXCR anew, one entry per CDR3 protein. The sample carries about 340,000 distinct CDR3 sequences, about 15% recorded once. Sequencing was carried out using PBMCs or a T cell subset sorted from them (not recorded which). These receptors all come from a man between 18 and 29 years old who had mild COVID-19 (a few samples of this study predate the infection). Cell type and time point are not known. The CDR3 runs from the conserved cysteine through the conserved F or W. A D gene is named only where the DNA matches it firmly. Not all rows give a size; the values are once, few, many and, for expanded clones, a class.

v_gene: TRBV20-1
j_gene: TRBJ2-7
d_gene: .
len: 12
abundance: .
CDR3nt: TGCAGTGCCCCGGAGAACTCCTACGAGCAGTACTTC
CDR3aa: CSAPENSYEQYF

v_gene: TRBV3-1
j_gene: TRBJ2-3
d_gene: .
len: 16
abundance: .
CDR3nt: TGTGCCAGCAGCCAAGCCCCGGGGGAAGGCACAGATACGCAGTATTTT
CDR3aa: CASSQAPGEGTDTQYF

v_gene: TRBV2
j_gene: TRBJ1-6
d_gene: .
len: 16
abundance: .
CDR3nt: TGTGCCAGCAGTGTAGGGTTCGACATCCCTCGGCGACCCCTCCACTTT
CDR3aa: CASSVGFDIPRRPLHF

v_gene: TRBV6-4
j_gene: TRBJ2-1
d_gene: TRBD2
len: 14
abundance: .
CDR3nt: TGTGCCAGCAGATCTAGCGGGGGGGCTTTAGAGCAGTTCTTC
CDR3aa: CASRSSGGALEQFF

v_gene: TRBV7-2
j_gene: TRBJ2-4
d_gene: .
len: 16
abundance: .
CDR3nt: TGTGCCAGCAGCTTACTCGGCCTAGCGGCCAAAAACATTCAGTACTTC
CDR3aa: CASSLLGLAAKNIQYF

v_gene: TRBV4-3
j_gene: TRBJ2-1
d_gene: TRBD2
len: 16
abundance: .
CDR3nt: TGCGCCAGCAGCCAAAGTAGCGGGGGGGCCTACAATGAGCAGTTCTTC
CDR3aa: CASSQSSGGAYNEQFF

v_gene: TRBV19
j_gene: TRBJ2-3
d_gene: TRBD1
len: 15
abundance: few
CDR3nt: TGTGCCAGTAGTATAACAGGGGGTAGCACAGATACGCAGTATTTT
CDR3aa: CASSITGGSTDTQYF

v_gene: TRBV20-1
j_gene: TRBJ1-2
d_gene: .
len: 15
abundance: few
CDR3nt: TGCAGTGCTAGAGATCTCCGGGAATCGGACTATGGCTACACCTTC
CDR3aa: CSARDLRESDYGYTF

v_gene: TRBV7-2
j_gene: TRBJ2-1
d_gene: .
len: 12
abundance: few
CDR3nt: TGTGCCAGCAGCTTTTTAGAGGGAATGGCGTTCTTC
CDR3aa: CASSFLEGMAFF

v_gene: TRBV24-1
j_gene: TRBJ2-3
d_gene: TRBD2
len: 15
abundance: .
CDR3nt: TGTGCCACCAGTGACCCGGGACTAGGGTCAGATACGCAGTATTTT
CDR3aa: CATSDPGLGSDTQYF

v_gene: TRBV20-1
j_gene: TRBJ2-3
d_gene: TRBD2
len: 15
abundance: few
CDR3nt: TGCAGTGCTAGAGGGTTCCTAGCGGGGGGCAATACGCAGTATTTT
CDR3aa: CSARGFLAGGNTQYF

v_gene: TRBV5-1
j_gene: TRBJ1-2
d_gene: .
len: 18
abundance: .
CDR3nt: TGCGCCAGCAGTTCATTTGTTCCAACAGGGTGGAGTGACTATGGCTACACCTTC
CDR3aa: CASSSFVPTGWSDYGYTF

v_gene: TRBV18
j_gene: TRBJ2-1
d_gene: TRBD1
len: 15
abundance: few
CDR3nt: TGTGCCAGCTCACCCACAGGACAGGGGAGGAATGAGCAGTTCTTC
CDR3aa: CASSPTGQGRNEQFF

v_gene: TRBV5-1
j_gene: TRBJ2-3
d_gene: .
len: 15
abundance: .
CDR3nt: TGCGCCAGCGCCCTGGGGTCATTAAGCACAGATACGCAGTATTTT
CDR3aa: CASALGSLSTDTQYF

v_gene: TRBV12-3/TRBV12-4
j_gene: TRBJ1-6
d_gene: .
len: 16
abundance: few
CDR3nt: TGTGCCAGCAGTTTAGGGCGGGTTTCTTATAATTCACCCCTCCACTTT
CDR3aa: CASSLGRVSYNSPLHF

v_gene: TRBV4-1
j_gene: TRBJ1-4
d_gene: .
len: 11
abundance: few
CDR3nt: TGCGCCAGCAGCCAAGAAGGGGCCCCCTTTTTT
CDR3aa: CASSQEGAPFF

v_gene: TRBV5-1
j_gene: TRBJ2-5
d_gene: .
len: 14
abundance: few
CDR3nt: TGCGCCAGCAGCCCAGGGAGTACCCAAGAGACCCAGTACTTC
CDR3aa: CASSPGSTQETQYF

v_gene: TRBV7-7
j_gene: TRBJ2-1
d_gene: TRBD2
len: 18
abundance: few
CDR3nt: TGTGCTAGCAGCCGGTGGGCCCAAAGCGGGGCCATAGACAATGAGCAGTTCTTC
CDR3aa: CASSRWAQSGAIDNEQFF

v_gene: TRBV7-2
j_gene: TRBJ2-3
d_gene: TRBD2
len: 15
abundance: .
CDR3nt: TGTGCCAGCAGTCGGACTGCGGGGGTAGGAGATACGCAGTATTTT
CDR3aa: CASSRTAGVGDTQYF

v_gene: TRBV6-5
j_gene: TRBJ1-6
d_gene: TRBD1
len: 15
abundance: many
CDR3nt: TGTGCCAGCAGTAGGACAGGGTTCCAAGATTCACCCCTCCACTTT
CDR3aa: CASSRTGFQDSPLHF

v_gene: TRBV24-1
j_gene: TRBJ2-1
d_gene: .
len: 16
abundance: few
CDR3nt: TGTGCCACCAGTGACGAGACAGATTCCTCCTACAATGAGCAGTTCTTC
CDR3aa: CATSDETDSSYNEQFF

v_gene: TRBV9
j_gene: TRBJ2-5
d_gene: .
len: 15
abundance: few
CDR3nt: TGTGCCAGCAGCGTAGAGGTGGTAGGGAAAGAGACCCAGTACTTC
CDR3aa: CASSVEVVGKETQYF

v_gene: TRBV4-3
j_gene: TRBJ2-7
d_gene: TRBD2
len: 15
abundance: few
CDR3nt: TGCGCCAGCAGCCTCGGGACTAGCGGGGTCAGCGAGCAGTACTTC
CDR3aa: CASSLGTSGVSEQYF

v_gene: TRBV5-1
j_gene: TRBJ1-2
d_gene: .
len: 13
abundance: few
CDR3nt: TGCGCCAGCAGCTTGGCCCCACAAGATGGCTACACCTTC
CDR3aa: CASSLAPQDGYTF

v_gene: TRBV29-1
j_gene: TRBJ2-3
d_gene: .
len: 14
abundance: many
CDR3nt: TGCAGCGTTGAAGTTATGGGAGTACACGATACGCAGTATTTT
CDR3aa: CSVEVMGVHDTQYF

v_gene: TRBV11-2
j_gene: TRBJ2-1
d_gene: .
len: 19
abundance: .
CDR3nt: TGTGCCAGCAGCTTAGACCCCCAAGGCGGGGCAAGCTCCTACAATGAGCAGTTCTTC
CDR3aa: CASSLDPQGGASSYNEQFF

v_gene: TRBV6-1
j_gene: TRBJ2-7
d_gene: .
len: 13
abundance: .
CDR3nt: TGTGCCAGCAGTCGGCAGCCTCCCTACGAGCAGTACTTC
CDR3aa: CASSRQPPYEQYF

v_gene: TRBV4-3
j_gene: TRBJ1-1
d_gene: .
len: 15
abundance: .
CDR3nt: TGCGCCAGCAGCCAGGGATACCACAGGGCCCCTGAAGCTTTCTTT
CDR3aa: CASSQGYHRAPEAFF

v_gene: TRBV5-1
j_gene: TRBJ2-3
d_gene: .
len: 12
abundance: .
CDR3nt: TGCGCCAGTGCCTTGGCCCGTGATACGCAGTATTTT
CDR3aa: CASALARDTQYF

v_gene: TRBV20-1
j_gene: TRBJ2-1
d_gene: .
len: 14
abundance: .
CDR3nt: TGCAGTCGAAAGGGCGGGCCACTTTACAATGAGCAGTTCTTC
CDR3aa: CSRKGGPLYNEQFF

v_gene: TRBV25-1
j_gene: TRBJ1-1
d_gene: .
len: 15
abundance: .
CDR3nt: TGTGCCAGCAGTGAATTGCCCTTTGGGACCACTGAAGCTTTCTTT
CDR3aa: CASSELPFGTTEAFF

v_gene: TRBV20-1
j_gene: TRBJ2-2
d_gene: .
len: 14
abundance: few
CDR3nt: TGCAGTGCTAAGACTCTATCGAACACCGGGGAGCTGTTTTTT
CDR3aa: CSAKTLSNTGELFF

v_gene: TRBV12-3/TRBV12-4
j_gene: TRBJ2-5
d_gene: .
len: 15
abundance: few
CDR3nt: TGTGCCAGCAGTCTCTCGGCCAACTACCAAGAGACCCAGTACTTC
CDR3aa: CASSLSANYQETQYF

v_gene: TRBV15
j_gene: TRBJ2-3
d_gene: TRBD1
len: 16
abundance: few
CDR3nt: TGTGCCACCAGCAGACCTCCGGGACAGGGGACAGATACGCAGTATTTT
CDR3aa: CATSRPPGQGTDTQYF

v_gene: TRBV19
j_gene: TRBJ1-4
d_gene: .
len: 13
abundance: few
CDR3nt: TGTGCCAGTATAGCCGGGATGGGTGAAAAACTGTTTTTT
CDR3aa: CASIAGMGEKLFF

v_gene: TRBV29-1
j_gene: TRBJ2-1
d_gene: TRBD2
len: 14
abundance: few
CDR3nt: TGCAGCGTTGGTTATAGCGGGCGCCACAATGAGCAGTTCTTC
CDR3aa: CSVGYSGRHNEQFF

v_gene: TRBV7-3
j_gene: TRBJ2-2
d_gene: .
len: 14
abundance: .
CDR3nt: TGTGCCAGCAGCTTAATGGGCCAGGCCGGGGAGCTGTTTTTT
CDR3aa: CASSLMGQAGELFF

v_gene: TRBV7-3
j_gene: TRBJ2-3
d_gene: .
len: 15
abundance: .
CDR3nt: TGTGCCAGCAGCATCGACGGTCGGGGCCCAGATACGCAGTATTTT
CDR3aa: CASSIDGRGPDTQYF

v_gene: TRBV5-1
j_gene: TRBJ1-6
d_gene: .
len: 17
abundance: few
CDR3nt: TGCGCCAGCAGCTTGGAGTCCTTCCGCTCCTATAATTCACCCCTCCACTTT
CDR3aa: CASSLESFRSYNSPLHF

v_gene: TRBV5-1
j_gene: TRBJ1-1
d_gene: TRBD1
len: 15
abundance: few
CDR3nt: TGCGCCAGCAGCGAGGGGGCGTGGATGAACACTGAAGCTTTCTTT
CDR3aa: CASSEGAWMNTEAFF

v_gene: TRBV4-3
j_gene: TRBJ2-7
d_gene: .
len: 14
abundance: many
CDR3nt: TGCGCCAGCAGCCAAGAATGGGGCTCCTACGAGCAGTACTTC
CDR3aa: CASSQEWGSYEQYF